This T cell receptor beta chain was sequenced for a study of response to subunit inactivated influenza vaccine. The CDR3 totals 13 residues. Trimming took off 5 bases at V and 2 bases at J, with 11 bases between the two ends. From germline, CDR1 is SGHDT and CDR2 YYEEEE. Each CDR3 protein is one row after TCRdb ran MiXCR on the RT-PCR reads. The repertoire holds under 200,000 distinct CDR3 sequences, with approximately 12% as singletons. This clonotype was recorded a few times. Its cognate antigen is unknown. Study-wide results and limits: Authors suggested each seasonal influenza vaccination recruits few new T cells.

The TCR comes from a man between 45 and 75 years old who received an inactivated influenza vaccine. The rearrangement joins TRBV5-6 to TRBJ2-7; D may correspond to TRBD1 or TRBD2 (5 bases each). The specimen comprised CD8+ T cells sorted from PBMCs, sampled less than 30 months after vaccination. Here the CDR3 reads CASRGEATYEQYF. The DNA for the CDR3 is TGTGCCAGCAGGGGGGAAGCGACCTACGAGCAGTACTTC. Full variable domain (rest looked up from reference TRBV5-6 and TRBJ2-7): DAGVTQSPTHLIKTRGQQVTLRCSPKSGHDTVSWYQQALGQGPQFIFQYYEEEERQRGNFPDRFSGHQFPNYSSELNVNALLLGDSALYLCASRGEATYEQYFGPGTRLTVT.